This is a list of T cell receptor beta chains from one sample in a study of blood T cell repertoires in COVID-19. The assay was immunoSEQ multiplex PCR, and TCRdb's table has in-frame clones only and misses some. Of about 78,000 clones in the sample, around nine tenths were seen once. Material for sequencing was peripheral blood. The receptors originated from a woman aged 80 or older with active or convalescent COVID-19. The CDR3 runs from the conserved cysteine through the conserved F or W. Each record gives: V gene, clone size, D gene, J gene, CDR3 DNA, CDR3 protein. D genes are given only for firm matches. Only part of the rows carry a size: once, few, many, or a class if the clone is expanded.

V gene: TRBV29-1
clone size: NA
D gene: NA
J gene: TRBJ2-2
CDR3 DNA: TGCAGCGTCCAGACCGGGACTGGGAACACCGGGGAGCTGTTTTTT
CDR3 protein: CSVQTGTGNTGELFF

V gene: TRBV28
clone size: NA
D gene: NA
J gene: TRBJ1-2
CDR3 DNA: TGTGCCAGCAGTTTCCCAATAGGGAGATATGGCTACACCTTC
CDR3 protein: CASSFPIGRYGYTF

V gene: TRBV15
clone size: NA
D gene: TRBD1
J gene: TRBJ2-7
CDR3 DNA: TGTGCCACCAGCGGAGGGGGACAGGGAGGCTACGAGCAGTACTTC
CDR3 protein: CATSGGGQGGYEQYF

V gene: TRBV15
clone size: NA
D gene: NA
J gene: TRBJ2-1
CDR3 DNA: TGTGCCACCAGGCACGCTAATTTGTGGGAGCGCTTCTACAATGAGCAGTTCTTC
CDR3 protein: CATRHANLWERFYNEQFF

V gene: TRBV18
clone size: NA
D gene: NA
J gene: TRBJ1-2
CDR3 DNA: TGTGCCAGCTCACCGGGGAGTGACTATGGCTACACCTTC
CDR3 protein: CASSPGSDYGYTF

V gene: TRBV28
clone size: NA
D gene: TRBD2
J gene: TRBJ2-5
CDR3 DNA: TGTGCCAGCAGTTTAAGCGGGAGCGGACAAGAGACCCAGTACTTC
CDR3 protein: CASSLSGSGQETQYF

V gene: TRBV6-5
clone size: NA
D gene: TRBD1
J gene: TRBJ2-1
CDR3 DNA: TGTGCCAGCAGTACCTTCGGACAGGGATACAATGAGCAGTTCTTC
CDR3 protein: CASSTFGQGYNEQFF

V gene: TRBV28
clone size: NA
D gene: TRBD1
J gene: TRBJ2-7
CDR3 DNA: TGTGCCAGCAATAAGCAGGGGACAGGGTTGGCCGAGCAGTACTTC
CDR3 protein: CASNKQGTGLAEQYF

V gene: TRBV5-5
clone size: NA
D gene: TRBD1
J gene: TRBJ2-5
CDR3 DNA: TGTGCCAGCAGCCCACTCGGACAGGGGGCACGGGAGACCCAGTACTTC
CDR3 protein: CASSPLGQGARETQYF

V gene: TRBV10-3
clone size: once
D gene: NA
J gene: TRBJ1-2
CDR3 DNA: TGTGCCACCTCGTTCACAGGTGATTATGGCTACACCTTC
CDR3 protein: CATSFTGDYGYTF

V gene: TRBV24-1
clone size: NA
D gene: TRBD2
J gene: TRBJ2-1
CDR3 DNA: TGTGCCACCAGTGATTTTGGAGGGACTAGACGCTACAATGAGCAGTTCTTC
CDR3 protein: CATSDFGGTRRYNEQFF

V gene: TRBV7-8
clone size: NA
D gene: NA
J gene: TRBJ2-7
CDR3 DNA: TGTGCCAGCAGCGTACAGGGTTCCTACGAGCAGTACTTC
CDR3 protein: CASSVQGSYEQYF

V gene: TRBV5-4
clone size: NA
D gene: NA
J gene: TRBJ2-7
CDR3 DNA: TGTGCCAGCAGCCCCGGGACTGAGACCTACGAGCAGTACTTC
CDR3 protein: CASSPGTETYEQYF

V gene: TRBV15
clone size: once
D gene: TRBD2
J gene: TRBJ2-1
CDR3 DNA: TGTGCCACCCGCGGGGGGAATAGCGAATTCTACAATGAGCAGTTCTTC
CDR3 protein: CATRGGNSEFYNEQFF

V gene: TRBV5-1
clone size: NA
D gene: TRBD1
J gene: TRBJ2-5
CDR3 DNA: TGCGCCAGCAGCTCCGGGACAGCACAAGAGACCCAGTACTTC
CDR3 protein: CASSSGTAQETQYF

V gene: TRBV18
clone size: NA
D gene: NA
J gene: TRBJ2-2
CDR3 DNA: TGTGCCAGCTCATACTCACAGGGCACCGGGGAGCTGTTTTTT
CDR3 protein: CASSYSQGTGELFF

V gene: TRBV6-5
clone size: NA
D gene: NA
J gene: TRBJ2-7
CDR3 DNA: TGTGCCAGCAGTATAGGACTCGTCGGCTCCTACGAGCAGTACTTC
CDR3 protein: CASSIGLVGSYEQYF

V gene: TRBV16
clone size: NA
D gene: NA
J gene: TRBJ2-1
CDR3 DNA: TGTGCCAGCAGCCCGACTAGTTTCAATGAGCAGTTCTTC
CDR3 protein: CASSPTSFNEQFF

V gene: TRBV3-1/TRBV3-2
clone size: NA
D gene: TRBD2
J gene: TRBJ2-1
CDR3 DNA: TGTGCCAGCAGCCCGACTAGCGGGGGGTGGAGTTACAATGAGCAGTTCTTC
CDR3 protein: CASSPTSGGWSYNEQFF

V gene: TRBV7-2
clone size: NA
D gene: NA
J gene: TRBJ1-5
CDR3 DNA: TGTGCCAGCAGCTTAGGGAGGGGTCGAGGCAATCAGCCCCAGCATTTT
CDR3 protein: CASSLGRGRGNQPQHF

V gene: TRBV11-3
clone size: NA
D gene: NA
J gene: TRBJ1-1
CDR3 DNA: TGTGCCAGCAGCTTAGGATCACTCTCTGAAGCTTTCTTT
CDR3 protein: CASSLGSLSEAFF

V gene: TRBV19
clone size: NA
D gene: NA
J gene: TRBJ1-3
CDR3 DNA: TGTGCCAGTAGCCACAGGACCCGGAACACCATATATTTT
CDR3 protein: CASSHRTRNTIYF

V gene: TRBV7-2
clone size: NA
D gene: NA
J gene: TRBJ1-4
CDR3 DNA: TGTGCCAGCAGCCCCGGGTCGAGGAATGAAAAACTGTTTTTT
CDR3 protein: CASSPGSRNEKLFF

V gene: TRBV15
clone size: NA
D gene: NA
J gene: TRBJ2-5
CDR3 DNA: TGTGCCACCAGCACCTTGCCCCGGGAGGAGACCCAGTACTTC
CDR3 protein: CATSTLPREETQYF

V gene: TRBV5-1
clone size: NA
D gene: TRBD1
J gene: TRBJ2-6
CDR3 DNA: TGCGCCAGCAGCTGGGGGGACAGGGACTCTGGGGCCAACGTCCTGACTTTC
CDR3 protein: CASSWGDRDSGANVLTF

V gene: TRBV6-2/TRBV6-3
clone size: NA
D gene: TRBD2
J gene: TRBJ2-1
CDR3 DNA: TGTGCCAGCAGCCTACCCTCCGTCCAAGCGGGAACGTACAATGAGCAGTTCTTC
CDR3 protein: CASSLPSVQAGTYNEQFF

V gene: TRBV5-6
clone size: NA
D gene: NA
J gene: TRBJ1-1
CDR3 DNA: TGTGCCAGCAGCCCGCTGAGAGGGGAAGCTTTCTTT
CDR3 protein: CASSPLRGEAFF

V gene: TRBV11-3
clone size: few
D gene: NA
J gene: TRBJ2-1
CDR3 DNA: TGTGCCAGCAGCCACCGGGACATACCCAATGAGCAGTTCTTC
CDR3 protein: CASSHRDIPNEQFF

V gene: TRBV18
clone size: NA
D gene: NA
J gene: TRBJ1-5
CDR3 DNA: TGTGCCAGCTCACCATCACAGGGCAATCAGCCCCAGCATTTT
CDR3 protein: CASSPSQGNQPQHF

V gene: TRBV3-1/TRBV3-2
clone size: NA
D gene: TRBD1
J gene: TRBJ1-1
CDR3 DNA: TGTGCCAGCAGCCCAGACAGGGGGTACACTGAAGCTTTCTTT
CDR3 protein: CASSPDRGYTEAFF

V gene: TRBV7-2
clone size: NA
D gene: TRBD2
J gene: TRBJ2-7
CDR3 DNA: TGTGCCAGCAGCTTAGACGGCGGGAGCTACGAGCAGTACTTC
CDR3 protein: CASSLDGGSYEQYF

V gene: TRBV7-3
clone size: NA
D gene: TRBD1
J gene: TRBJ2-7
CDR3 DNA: TGTGCCAGCAGCTTAAAAGGGGGCTACGACGAGCAGTACTTC
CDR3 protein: CASSLKGGYDEQYF

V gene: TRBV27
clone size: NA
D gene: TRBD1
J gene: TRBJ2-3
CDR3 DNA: TGTGCCAGCAGTTTATCGGCAGGGGGATATAGAGATACGCAGTATTTT
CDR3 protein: CASSLSAGGYRDTQYF

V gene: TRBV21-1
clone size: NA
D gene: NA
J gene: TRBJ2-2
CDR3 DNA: TGTGCCAGCAGCTTCCGTACTAATCACACCGGGGAGCTGTTTTTT
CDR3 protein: CASSFRTNHTGELFF

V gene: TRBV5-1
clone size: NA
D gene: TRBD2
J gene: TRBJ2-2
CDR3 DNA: TGCGCCAGCAGCTTTCACGGACTAGCGAAAGGCACCGGGGAGCTGTTTTTT
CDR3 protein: CASSFHGLAKGTGELFF

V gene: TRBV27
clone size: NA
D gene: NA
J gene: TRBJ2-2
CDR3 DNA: TGTGCCAGCAGTTTTCGAGGCCTAGCTACTGGGGAGCTGTTTTTT
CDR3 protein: CASSFRGLATGELFF

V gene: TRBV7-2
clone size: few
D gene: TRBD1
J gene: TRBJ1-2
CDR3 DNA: TGTGCCAGCAGCTTAGGGTTCGGGACAGAGACCTTC
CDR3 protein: CASSLGFGTETF

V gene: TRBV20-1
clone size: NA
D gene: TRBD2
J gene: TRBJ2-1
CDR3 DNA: TGCAGTGCGAGGGGAGGGAATGAGCAGTTCTTC
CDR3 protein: CSARGGNEQFF

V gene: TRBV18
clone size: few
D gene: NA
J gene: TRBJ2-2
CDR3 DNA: TGTGCCAGCTCACCACCGACACAGCTGAACACCGGGGAGCTGTTTTTT
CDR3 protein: CASSPPTQLNTGELFF

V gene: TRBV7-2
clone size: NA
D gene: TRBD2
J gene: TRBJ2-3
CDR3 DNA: TGTGCCAGCAGCTCGACCCCGGGGGGTACGCAGTATTTT
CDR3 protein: CASSSTPGGTQYF

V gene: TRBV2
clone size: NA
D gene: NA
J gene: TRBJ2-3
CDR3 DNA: TGTGCCAGCAGTGAAGAGCGCGGCACAGATACGCAGTATTTT
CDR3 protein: CASSEERGTDTQYF

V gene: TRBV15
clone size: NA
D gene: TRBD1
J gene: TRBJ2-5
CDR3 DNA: TGTGCCACCAGCAGAGATCAGACAGGGGGCTTAGAGACCCAGTACTTC
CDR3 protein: CATSRDQTGGLETQYF

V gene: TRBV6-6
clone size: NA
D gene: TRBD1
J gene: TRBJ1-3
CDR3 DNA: TGTGCCACCGGGGACAGGAGAAACACCATATATTTT
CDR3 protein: CATGDRRNTIYF

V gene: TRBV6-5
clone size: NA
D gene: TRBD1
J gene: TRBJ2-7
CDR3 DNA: TGTGCCAGCAGTTACTCGAGACAGGGGCCCTACGAGCAGTACTTC
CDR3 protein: CASSYSRQGPYEQYF

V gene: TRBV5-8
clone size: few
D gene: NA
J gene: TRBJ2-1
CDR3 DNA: TGTGCCAGCAGCCCGTACAATGAGCAGTTCTTC
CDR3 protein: CASSPYNEQFF

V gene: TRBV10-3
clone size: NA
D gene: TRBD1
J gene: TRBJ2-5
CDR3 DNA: TGTGCCATCAGCCCAGACAGGGTGGGTAAGACCCAGTACTTC
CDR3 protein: CAISPDRVGKTQYF

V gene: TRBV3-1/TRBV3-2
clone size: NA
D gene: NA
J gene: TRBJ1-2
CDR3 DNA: TGTGCCAGCAGCCAAGGACAGGAATTTGGCTACACCTTC
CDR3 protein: CASSQGQEFGYTF

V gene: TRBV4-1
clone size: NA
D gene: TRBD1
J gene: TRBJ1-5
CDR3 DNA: TGCGCCAGCAGTCATGGGACAGGGGGCTTGCCTCGACGAGAGCCCCAGCATTTT
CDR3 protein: CASSHGTGGLPRREPQHF

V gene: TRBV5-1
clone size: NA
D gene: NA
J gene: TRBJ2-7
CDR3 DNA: TGCGCCAGCAGCGCGGACGGACTCTGGGGCGAGCAGTACTTC
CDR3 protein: CASSADGLWGEQYF

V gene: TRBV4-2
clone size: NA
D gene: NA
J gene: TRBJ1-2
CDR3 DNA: TGTGCCAGCAGCCATGGTACTGAGGGTGTCTACACCTTC
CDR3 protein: CASSHGTEGVYTF

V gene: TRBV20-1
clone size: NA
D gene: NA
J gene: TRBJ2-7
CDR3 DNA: TGCAGTGCTAGCGGAGAATACGAGCAGTACTTC
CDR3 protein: CSASGEYEQYF

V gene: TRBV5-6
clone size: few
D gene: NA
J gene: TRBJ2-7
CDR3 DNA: TGTGCCAGCAGCTTTTTAGCAGCCAGCTCCTACGAGCAGTACTTC
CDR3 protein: CASSFLAASSYEQYF

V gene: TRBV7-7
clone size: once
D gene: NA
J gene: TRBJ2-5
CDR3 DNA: TGTGCTAGCAGCTTCTTGGCAGCGAGAGGGTACCAAGAGACCCAGTACTTC
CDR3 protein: CASSFLAARGYQETQYF

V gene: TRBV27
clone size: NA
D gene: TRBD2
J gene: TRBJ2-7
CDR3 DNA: TGTGCCAGCAGTTTGGGCGGGGGGAGGCCCTCCGAGCAGTACTTC
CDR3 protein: CASSLGGGRPSEQYF

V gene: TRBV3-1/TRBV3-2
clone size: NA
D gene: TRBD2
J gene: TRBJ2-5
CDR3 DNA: TGTGCCAGCAGCCAACTTCAGGGACTAGCGGTTATGGAGACCCAGTACTTC
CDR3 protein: CASSQLQGLAVMETQYF

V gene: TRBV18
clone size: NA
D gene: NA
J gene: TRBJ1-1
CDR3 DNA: TGTGCCAGCTCACCAGAACAGACGAACACTGAAGCTTTCTTT
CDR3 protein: CASSPEQTNTEAFF

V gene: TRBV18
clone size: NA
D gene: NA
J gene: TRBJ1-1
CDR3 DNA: TGTGCCAGCTCACCCCAGGGTACGAACACTGAAGCTTTCTTT
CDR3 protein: CASSPQGTNTEAFF

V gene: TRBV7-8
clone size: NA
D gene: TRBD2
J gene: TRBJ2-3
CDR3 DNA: TGTGCCAGCAGGAGAGGGACTAGCGGGAAACACACAGATACGCAGTATTTT
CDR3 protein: CASRRGTSGKHTDTQYF